This is a list of T cell receptor beta chains from one sample in a study of T cell repertoires in cytomegalovirus infection. These receptors have no identified antigens. TCRdb analysed the reads with MiXCR anew, one entry per CDR3 protein. The data contain 7,400 or so distinct CDR3 sequences, approximately 52% of them singletons. The source material was PBMCs, sequenced either directly or after in vitro stimulation (not recorded which). Receptors originate from a human donor in good health (CMV status not recorded). Some clones in this sample may be carry-over from other donors' samples. The CDR3 runs from the conserved cysteine through the conserved F or W. Fields, in order: J gene, clone size, D gene, V gene, CDR3 protein, CDR3 DNA. The D gene is left open where the match is weak. Some rows mark clone size as missing; the rest say once, few, many or name a class of expanded clone.

TRBJ1-6 - - TRBV27 CASSQGTHNSPLNF TGTGCCAGCAGCCAAGGGACTCATAATTCACCCCTAAACTTT
TRBJ2-3 - TRBD2 TRBV27 CASSLGGSGADTQYF TGTGCCAGCAGTTTAGGCGGGAGCGGAGCAGATACGCAGTATTTT
TRBJ1-3 - - TRBV4-1 CASSQVYAGNTIYF TGCGCCAGCAGCCAAGTTTATGCTGGAAACACCATATATTTT
TRBJ2-1 once - TRBV9 CARSKHQGFYEGEQFF TGTGCCCGCAGCAAACATCAGGGGTTCTATGAGGGTGAGCAGTTCTTC
TRBJ1-1 - - TRBV12-3/TRBV12-4 CASSIRSSKQGTEACF TGTGCCAGCAGCATCAGGAGTTCCAAACAGGGCACTGAAGCTTGCTTT
TRBJ2-5 few TRBD2 TRBV29-1 CSVGEGYQETQYF TGCAGCGTTGGGGAGGGGTACCAAGAGACCCAGTACTTC
TRBJ2-2 - TRBD2 TRBV4-1 CASSTDWAGGNTGELFF TGTGCCAGCAGCACAGATTGGGCGGGGGGGAACACCGGGGAGCTGTTTTTT
TRBJ2-3 - TRBD2 TRBV7-2 CASAPGGGTDTQYF TGTGCCAGCGCACCTGGGGGGGGCACAGATACGCAGTATTTT
TRBJ1-1 many - TRBV10-3 CAISESLQGPNTEAFF TGTGCCATCAGTGAGTCCCTTCAGGGGCCGAACACTGAAGCTTTCTTT
TRBJ2-1 - - TRBV7-9 CASSLLRLSTYNEQFF TGTGCCAGCAGCTTGTTGCGCCTATCCACCTACAATGAGCAGTTCTTC
TRBJ1-2 few - TRBV11-2 CASSFTQTDYGYTF TGTGCCAGCAGCTTTACCCAGACAGACTATGGCTACACCTTC
TRBJ1-1 - - TRBV7-2 CDLSSWGNEAFF TGTGACCTCAGCTCTTGGGGTAATGAAGCTTTCTTT
TRBJ1-1 many - TRBV7-3 CASSLRANTEAFF TGTGCCAGCAGCTTACGGGCGAACACTGAAGCTTTCTTT
TRBJ1-5 - - TRBV10-3 CAISESEQVMSETRNQPQHF TGTGCCATCAGTGAGTCGGAACAGGTGATGTCCGAGACTCGCAATCAGCCCCAGCATTTT
TRBJ1-6 - - TRBV7-6 CASSTHARAGANSPLNF TGTGCCAGCAGCACGCACGCCCGGGCAGGGGCAAATTCACCCCTAAACTTT
TRBJ2-1 once - TRBV7-6 CASRLLGISTYNEQSF TGTGCCAGCAGATTGTTGGGCATATCCACTTACAATGAGCAGTCCTTC
TRBJ1-5 - TRBD1 TRBV2 CASSLDRGLSLGNQPQHF TGTGCCAGCAGCCTGGACAGGGGGCTTTCGTTGGGCAATCAGCCCCAGCATTTT
TRBJ2-7 many - TRBV10-3 CAISESEWLLRPYEQYF TGTGCCATCAGTGAGTCGGAGTGGCTCCTCCGACCCTACGAGCAGTACTTC
TRBJ1-4 few - TRBV18 CASSPRGGVGEKLFF TGTGCCAGCTCACCCCGTGGAGGGGTAGGTGAAAAACTGTTTTTT
TRBJ1-3 many - TRBV29-1 CSVFGDGNTIYF TGCAGCGTTTTCGGGGATGGAAACACCATATATTTT
TRBJ1-1 many TRBD1 TRBV7-9 CASSRQGAGNTEAFF TGTGCCAGCAGCCGACAGGGGGCGGGGAACACTGAAGCTTTCTTT
TRBJ2-1 - TRBD2 TRBV7-2 CASSYSGTSGYNEQFF TGTGCCAGCAGCTACTCCGGGACTAGCGGCTACAATGAGCAGTTCTTC
TRBJ2-1 many - TRBV7-9 CALSLFGISTYNEQFF TGTGCCCTCAGCTTGTTTGGAATATCCACCTACAATGAGCAGTTCTTC
TRBJ2-5 many TRBD1 TRBV5-1 CASSEASDRGPQETQYF TGCGCCAGCAGCGAAGCCAGCGACAGGGGGCCCCAAGAGACCCAGTACTTC
TRBJ1-5 - - TRBV9 CASSVGAGDNPYQPQHF TGTGCCAGCAGCGTAGGAGCGGGGGACAACCCCTATCAGCCCCAGCATTTT
TRBJ1-2 - - TRBV7-2 CASSLEIGVGDSNYGYTF TGTGCCAGCAGCTTAGAAATCGGGGTGGGTGATTCTAACTATGGCTACACCTTC
TRBJ1-5 many - TRBV7-9 CASSRPGGSQPQHF TGTGCCAGCAGCCGTCCAGGTGGCAGTCAGCCCCAGCATTTT
TRBJ1-5 - - TRBV4-1 CASSQDSSNQPQHF TGCGCCAGCAGCCAAGACAGTAGCAATCAGCCCCAGCATTTT
TRBJ2-1 once - TRBV12-5 CASGLVSVIGTVPYKEQFF TGTGCTAGTGGTTTGGTATCGGTAATAGGGACCGTCCCCTACAAGGAGCAGTTCTTT
TRBJ1-5 - - TRBV10-3 CALSESEPGSDETLNQPQHF TGTGCCCTCAGTGAGTCGGAACCGGGGAGTGACGAGACTCTCAATCAGCCCCAACATTTT
TRBJ1-5 - TRBD1 TRBV10-3 CASSESEQGSDETRNQPQNF TGTGCCAGCAGTGAGTCGGAACAGGGGAGTGACGAGACTCGCAATCAGCCTCAGAATTTT
TRBJ2-7 - - TRBV12-3/TRBV12-4 CASSFLGREQYF TGTGCCAGCAGTTTCTTGGGGCGAGAGCAGTACTTC
TRBJ2-3 many - TRBV27 CASSPLGGESTDTQYF TGTGCCAGCAGCCCTTTGGGTGGGGAGAGCACAGATACGCAGTATTTT
TRBJ2-1 many - TRBV7-9 CASSLLGISTYQEQFF TGTGCCAGCAGCTTGTTGGGAATATCCACCTACCAGGAGCAGTTTTTC
TRBJ1-1 many - TRBV20-1 CSAGTDMTAFF TGCAGTGCTGGGACGGATATGACGGCTTTCTTT
TRBJ1-2 - - TRBV6-6 CASSYTFLQGLVYGYTF TGTGCCAGCAGTTACACGTTTCTACAGGGTTTGGTCTATGGCTACACCTTC
TRBJ1-5 - - TRBV20-1 CSADEGGVQPQHF TGCAGTGCAGATGAGGGGGGTGTGCAGCCCCAGCATTTT
TRBJ1-2 - TRBD1 TRBV20-1 CSAPDRGNYGYTF TGCAGTGCTCCCGACAGGGGTAACTATGGCTACACCTTC
TRBJ2-3 - - TRBV7-2 CASGLTDKIETQSF TGTGCCAGCGGCTTAACGGACAAGATAGAGACTCAGTCTTTT
TRBJ2-1 - - TRBV11-1 CASSTQGPGSYNEQFF TGTGCCAGCAGCACACAGGGCCCGGGCTCCTACAATGAGCAGTTCTTC
TRBJ1-1 - - TRBV12-3/TRBV12-4 CSSSLRVSKQVTEAFF TGTTCAAGCAGCCTCAGGGTTTCCAAACAGGTCACTGAAGCTTTCTTT
TRBJ2-7 many TRBD1 TRBV28 CASSWRNRGHEQYF TGTGCCAGCAGTTGGAGGAACAGGGGTCACGAGCAGTACTTC
TRBJ2-5 - TRBD2 TRBV7-2 CASSLRSGVPGETQYF TGTGCCAGCAGCTTACGTAGCGGGGTTCCCGGGGAGACCCAGTACTTC
TRBJ1-5 - - TRBV19 CSSSSIYSGRGEDNHPQHF TGTTCCAGTAGTTCAATATATAGCGGGAGAGGTGAAGACAATCACCCCCAGCATTTT
TRBJ1-1 many - TRBV27 CASRDLQENTEAFF TGTGCCAGCAGGGATCTACAGGAGAACACTGAAGCTTTCTTT
TRBJ1-5 - TRBD1 TRBV20-1 CSAWDRVFYSKQPQHF TGCAGTGCTTGGGACAGGGTTTTTTATAGCAAGCAGCCCCAGCATTTT
TRBJ1-1 - - TRBV10-3 CAISDYRGGTEAFF TGTGCCATCAGTGATTATCGGGGTGGGACTGAAGCTTTCTTT
TRBJ1-1 - - TRBV5-1 CASRGFAEAFF TGCGCCAGCAGGGGCTTCGCTGAAGCTTTCTTT
TRBJ2-7 - - TRBV7-8 CASSLWWGQSYEQYF TGTGCCAGCAGCTTATGGTGGGGGCAATCTTACGAGCAGTACTTC
TRBJ1-2 - - TRBV7-2 CASSLGDGTPTGLGSGYTF TGTGCCAGCAGCTTAGGGGACGGCACGCCCACAGGGTTGGGTAGTGGCTACACCTTC
TRBJ1-2 - TRBD1 TRBV10-3 CAIKDHRGRDYGYTF TGTGCCATCAAGGACCACAGGGGGCGAGACTATGGCTACACCTTC
TRBJ1-1 - - TRBV7-9 CASSLHDRGSRTEALF TGTGCCAGCAGCTTACATGATAGGGGTAGTCGTACTGAAGCGTTATTT
TRBJ2-2 few TRBD2 TRBV29-1 CSVEPGGSNTGELFF TGCAGCGTTGAGCCGGGGGGATCGAACACCGGGGAGCTGTTTTTT
TRBJ1-2 - - TRBV7-2 CASSPSGGGDYGYTF TGTGCCAGCAGCCCCTCGGGGGGGGGCGACTATGGCTACACCTTC